One and the same sample provided the 15 T cell receptor beta chains below, sequenced in a study of blood T cell repertoires in COVID-19. Assay used: immunoSEQ multiplex PCR; TCRdb lists only in-frame clones, some missing. The data hold some 210,000 clones, with more than 75% observed a single time. The sequenced sample was peripheral blood. Every receptor here comes from a woman aged 40 to 49 with acute or convalescent COVID-19.

The V and J genes are TRBV18 and TRBJ2-1, with 12 bases matching TRBD2. This CDR3 has 18 residues. V shed 4 bases and J 11 bases; nucleotides not matched to a gene: 18. CDR1 and CDR2 (germline): KGHSH, LQKENI. The CDR3 reads CASSLFASEGLAGSKQFF. The CDR3 DNA sequence: TGTGCCAGCTCACTATTCGCTTCAGAAGGACTAGCGGGAAGTAAGCAGTTCTTC.

V usage is TRBV19 and J usage is TRBJ1-5; 10 bases are a match to TRBD1. V lost 8 bases to trimming and J lost 7 bases; unmatched junction nucleotides: 14. The CDR3 spans 16 residues. The germline CDR1 and CDR2 sequences are LNHDA and SQIVND (reference sequence). CDR3 amino acids: CASHISGTGARQPQHF. The CDR3 nucleotides are TGTGCCAGTCATATTTCCGGGACAGGGGCTCGGCAGCCCCAGCATTTT.

The V call is TRBV6-5, the J call TRBJ1-5; D might be TRBD1 (6 bases). Germline loops: CDR1 MNHEY, CDR2 SVGAGI. The CDR3 totals 15 residues. With 3 bases removed from V and 3 bases from J, the gap between germline ends came to 12 bases. The CDR3 coding sequence is TGTGCCAGCAGTTATAGGCCGGGACACAATCAGCCCCAGCATTTT. It is translated as CASSYRPGHNQPQHF.

The chain combines TRBV7-2 with TRBJ2-1, with 10 bases matching TRBD2. The CDR3 contains 13 residues. CDR1 and CDR2 from the germline V gene are SGHTA and FQGNSA. The V gene end was trimmed by 4 bases and the J gene end by 9 bases; junction bases not matched to a gene: 3. The CDR3 nucleotides read TGTGCCAGCAGCTCTAGCGGGAGTGGTGAGCAGTTCTTC. Its protein product is CASSSSGSGEQFF.

Here the CDR3 reads CASSTGTGNGYTF. CDR3 nucleotides: TGTGCCAGCAGTACCGGGACAGGGAATGGCTACACCTTC. The chain combines TRBV2 with TRBJ1-2; 9 bases match TRBD1. V lost 5 bases and J lost 6; bases outside the gene matches: 4. The CDR3 length is 13 residues. From germline, CDR1 is SNHLY and CDR2 FYNNEI.

The rearrangement uses TRBV19 and TRBJ2-5; D ambiguous. This CDR3 region has 13 residues. V shed 3 bases and J shed 1 base, with 6 bases lying between them. The V gene's germline CDR1 is LNHDA and CDR2 SQIVND (reference sequence). This chain's CDR3 is CASSIIFQETQYF. The CDR3, as DNA: TGTGCCAGTAGTATTATCTTCCAAGAGACCCAGTACTTC. Drawing the rest from reference TRBV19 and TRBJ2-5, the complete variable domain is DGGITQSPKYLFRKEGQNVTLSCEQNLNHDAMYWYRQDPGQGLRLIYYSQIVNDFQKGDIAEGYSVSREKKESFPLTVTSAQKNPTAFYLCASSIIFQETQYFGPGTRLLVL.

This chain links TRBV28 with TRBJ2-3; a weak D match, TRBD2 (5 bases). Deletions cut 7 bases from V and 4 bases from J, with 12 bases between. CDR1 and CDR2 from the germline V gene are MDHEN and SYDVKM. This CDR3 contains 13 residues. CDR3 sequence: CASITARADTQYF. CDR3 sequence (DNA): TGTGCCAGCATTACAGCGAGGGCAGATACGCAGTATTTT.

This clone showed up just once. The chain uses TRBV5-1 and TRBJ2-1, with 8 bases lining up with TRBD1. J was trimmed by 3 bases and V by 1 base; bases with no gene match: 6. The CDR3 has 16 amino acids. From germline, CDR1 is SGHRS and CDR2 YFSETQ. CDR3 bases: TGCGCCAGCAGCTTGACCGGGACAGGAGTCTACAATGAGCAGTTCTTC. It yields the protein CASSLTGTGVYNEQFF.

J is TRBJ2-2 and V is TRBV19; 14 bases agree with TRBD2. Germline CDR1 LNHDA, CDR2 SQIVND (reference sequence). The CDR3 totals 18 residues. V was pared by 6 bases and J by 2 bases, with 8 bases of the junction left unmatched. The CDR3 here is CASSLFGLAGGNTGELFF. CDR3 DNA sequence: TGTGCCAGTAGCCTGTTTGGACTAGCGGGGGGTAACACCGGGGAGCTGTTTTTT.

V is TRBV27 and J is TRBJ2-1, with D perhaps TRBD1 (5 bases). The CDR3 extends over 13 amino acids. V dropped 6 bases and J dropped 0 bases, with 6 bases sitting between them. CDR1 is MNHEY, CDR2 SMNVEV, per germline (reference sequence). Here the CDR3 DNA reads TGTGCCAGCAGAGGGGTCTCCTACAATGAGCAGTTCTTC. Amino acid sequence: CASRGVSYNEQFF.

The chain couples TRBV6-5 to TRBJ2-5; 8 bases align to TRBD2. The CDR3 runs 15 residues. The germline V gene encodes CDR1 MNHEY and CDR2 SVGAGI. J lost 2 bases, V lost 3 bases, and 5 bases had no gene match. The CDR3 bases are TGTGCCAGCAGTTATCTAGCGGGCTTTCAAGAGACCCAGTACTTC. It specifies CASSYLAGFQETQYF.

This clone was seen a few times. The rearrangement links TRBV25-1 to TRBJ2-1; 8 nucleotides line up with TRBD2. The CDR3 spans 15 residues. The germline CDR1 and CDR2 sequences are MGHDK and SYGVNS. V shed 1 base and J 9 bases; nucleotides not matched to a gene: 8. This chain's CDR3 is CASSEWVGRGSEQFF. CDR3 nucleotide sequence: TGTGCCAGCAGTGAATGGGTCGGGAGGGGAAGTGAGCAGTTCTTC.

The CDR3 sequence is CSAKRGPEQYF. The CDR3 DNA follows: TGCAGTGCGAAGAGGGGGCCCGAGCAGTACTTC. The chain is built from TRBV20-1 and TRBJ2-7; 7 bases match TRBD1. The germline gives CDR1 DFQATT, CDR2 SNEGSKA (reference sequence). The CDR3 is made up of 11 amino acids. The J segment lost 6 bases and the V segment lost 6 bases, leaving 5 bases of the junction unmatched.

The V gene is TRBV5-1, the J gene TRBJ2-7; TRBD1 might be the D (6 bases). Germline V gene sequence: CDR1 SGHRS, CDR2 YFSETQ. Trimming stripped 5 bases from V and 3 bases from J, with 18 bases between. The CDR3 has 15 amino acids. CDR3 coding DNA: TGCGCCAGCAGTCCACAGGGTCCCCCAAACTACGAGCAGTACTTC. Translated, it gives CASSPQGPPNYEQYF.

This sequence joins TRBV19 and TRBJ1-4; D is uncertain. V was clipped by 4 bases and J by 13 bases, with 19 bases between them. The germline V gene has CDR1 LNHDA and CDR2 SQIVND (reference sequence). The CDR3 runs to 14 residues. The CDR3 sequence is CASSKDWPPVGLFF. DNA for the CDR3: TGTGCCAGTAGTAAGGACTGGCCACCCGTTGGACTGTTTTTT.